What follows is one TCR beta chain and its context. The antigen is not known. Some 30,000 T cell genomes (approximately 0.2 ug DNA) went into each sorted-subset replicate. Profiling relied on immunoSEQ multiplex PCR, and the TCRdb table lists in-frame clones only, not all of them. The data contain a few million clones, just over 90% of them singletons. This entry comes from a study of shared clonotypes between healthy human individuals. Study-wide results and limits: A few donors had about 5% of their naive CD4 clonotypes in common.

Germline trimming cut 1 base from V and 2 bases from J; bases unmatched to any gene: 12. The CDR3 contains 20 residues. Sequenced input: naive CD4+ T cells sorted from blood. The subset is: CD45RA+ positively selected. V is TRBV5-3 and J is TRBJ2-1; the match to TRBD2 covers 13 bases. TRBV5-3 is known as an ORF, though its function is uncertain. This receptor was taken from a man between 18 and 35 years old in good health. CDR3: CARSLSGRTSGSKAYNEQFF. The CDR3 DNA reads TGTGCCAGAAGCTTGTCGGGGAGGACTAGCGGGAGCAAGGCCTACAATGAGCAGTTCTTC.